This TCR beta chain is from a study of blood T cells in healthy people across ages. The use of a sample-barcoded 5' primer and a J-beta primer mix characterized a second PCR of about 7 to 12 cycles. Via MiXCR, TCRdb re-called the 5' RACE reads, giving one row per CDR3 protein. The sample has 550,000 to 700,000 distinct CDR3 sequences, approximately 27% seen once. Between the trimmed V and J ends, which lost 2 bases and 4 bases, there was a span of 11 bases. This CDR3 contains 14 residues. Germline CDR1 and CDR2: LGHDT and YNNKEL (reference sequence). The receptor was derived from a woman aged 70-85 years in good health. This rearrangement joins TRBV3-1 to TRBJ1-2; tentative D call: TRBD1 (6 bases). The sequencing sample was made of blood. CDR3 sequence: CASSQNPDSYGYTF. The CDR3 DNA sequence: TGTGCCAGCAGCCAAAACCCGGACAGCTATGGCTACACCTTC.